These T cell receptor beta chains were read from a single sample in a study of T cells expressing NK-cell markers. TCRdb re-called the 5' RACE reads and catalogs CDR3 proteins one per entry, DNA excluded. This sample's table has over 350,000 distinct CDR3 sequences. The sample consisted of blood T cells: a sorted CD56 or NKG2C T cell subset, CD4+ or CD8+ T cells, or bulk PBMC T cells (not recorded which). The receptors here all came from a woman between 50 and 59 years old in good health. CDR3s include the opening cysteine and the closing phenylalanine or tryptophan.

V gene	J gene	CDR3 protein
TRBV9	TRBJ2-7	CASSGEDSTPSYEQYF
TRBV15	TRBJ1-3	CATSRDVGQGYGNTIYF
TRBV12-3/TRBV12-4	TRBJ2-1	CASTRRIAGGPDEQFF
TRBV5-1	TRBJ2-3	CASSSTGGRDTQYF
TRBV18	TRBJ2-5	CASSPVDNQETQYF
TRBV11-3	TRBJ2-1	CASSPRNPGPNEQFF
TRBV3-1	TRBJ2-1	CASSRPTSGEQFF
TRBV5-1	TRBJ1-4	CASSGQSEKLFF
TRBV20-1	TRBJ1-1	CSARENALQGTEAFF
TRBV7-9	TRBJ2-3	CASSLAQGSTDTQYF
TRBV7-9	TRBJ1-6	CASSPKGAGIKNSPLHF
TRBV29-1	TRBJ1-1	CSVMTWDNPEAFF
TRBV7-9	TRBJ2-4	CASSSGQGIAKNIQYF
TRBV27	TRBJ2-3	CASREQGRDTQYF
TRBV27	TRBJ2-3	CASSFRRGTGTDTQYF
TRBV6-5	TRBJ2-5	CASSYSTSRTQYF
TRBV19	TRBJ2-5	CASSIDRGSGETQYF
TRBV7-8	TRBJ2-5	CASSPGATGIAQETQYF
TRBV29-1	TRBJ2-7	CSVVGRAREQYF
TRBV28	TRBJ1-6	CASSYRVPNSPLHF
TRBV14	TRBJ2-3	CASSLGHGAGDTQYF
TRBV18	TRBJ2-1	CASSPPVVNEQFF
TRBV5-1	TRBJ1-1	CASSARRGVTEAFF
TRBV7-3	TRBJ2-2	CASSPGGSGGELFF
TRBV24-1	TRBJ2-1	CATSDPRRTGRNNEQFF
TRBV29-1	TRBJ2-1	CSVRLNNQGDEQFF
TRBV12-3/TRBV12-4	TRBJ2-2	CASRAPAGELFF
TRBV6-5	TRBJ2-1	CASSSDRALRGWEQFF
TRBV7-8	TRBJ1-5	CASSLASGGFNQPQHF
TRBV7-8	TRBJ2-7	CASSSRVAGYYEQYF
TRBV7-9	TRBJ1-1	CASSGQEGETEAFF
TRBV5-1	TRBJ2-4	CASTRGLAGVGAKNIQYF
TRBV4-1	TRBJ2-1	CASSQESTSLYNEQFF
TRBV10-3	TRBJ1-1	CAISETSGMNTEAFF
TRBV5-6	TRBJ2-1	CASSYQGGYEQFF
TRBV4-1	TRBJ2-5	CASSQPTKRETQYF